This T cell receptor (beta chain) was recovered during a study of OX40 agonist ivuxolimab in advanced cancers. A note on this clone: Its specificity is not known.

The assay was immunoSEQ multiplex PCR, and TCRdb's table has in-frame clones only and misses some. Among tens of thousands of clones listed, around 77% were seen once. Study outcomes and limitations: The study observed clonal expansion of CD4+ and CD8+ blood T cells by week 6 at 0.1 to 3.0 mg/kg.

CDR3 length: 16 residues. Germline loops: CDR1 LNHDA, CDR2 SQIVND (reference sequence). V shed 0 bases, J shed 5 bases, and the junction held 7 bases outside the gene matches. This sequence originates from an adult with an advanced solid tumor such as melanoma, head and neck, liver or kidney cancer. The sequenced sample was CD4+ or CD8+ T cells sorted from blood, obtained in a trial of the OX40 agonist ivuxolimab. The genes are TRBV19 and TRBJ2-1; 7 positions agree with TRBD2. The CDR3 here is CASSIDRRELNNEQFF. The DNA of the CDR3 is TGTGCCAGTAGTATAGATCGGCGGGAGCTTAACAATGAGCAGTTCTTC.